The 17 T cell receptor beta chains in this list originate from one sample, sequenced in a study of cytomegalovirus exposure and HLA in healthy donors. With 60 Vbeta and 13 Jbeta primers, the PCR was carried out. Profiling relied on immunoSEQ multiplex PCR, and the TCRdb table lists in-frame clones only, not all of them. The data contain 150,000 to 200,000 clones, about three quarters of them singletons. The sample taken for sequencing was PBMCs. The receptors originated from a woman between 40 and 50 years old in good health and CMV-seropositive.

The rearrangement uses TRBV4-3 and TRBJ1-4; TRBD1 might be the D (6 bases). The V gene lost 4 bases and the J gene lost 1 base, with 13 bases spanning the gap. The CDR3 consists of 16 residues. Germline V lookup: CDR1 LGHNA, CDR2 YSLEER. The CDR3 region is CASSLRGGQTNEKLFF. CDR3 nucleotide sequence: TGCGCCAGCAGCCTACGAGGGGGTCAAACTAATGAAAAACTGTTTTTT.

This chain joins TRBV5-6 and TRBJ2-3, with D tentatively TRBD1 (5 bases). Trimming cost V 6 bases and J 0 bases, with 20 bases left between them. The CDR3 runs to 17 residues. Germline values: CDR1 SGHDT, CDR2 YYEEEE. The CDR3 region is CASTHLVGEFSTDTQYF. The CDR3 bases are TGTGCCAGCACCCATCTTGTAGGGGAATTTAGCACAGATACGCAGTATTTT.

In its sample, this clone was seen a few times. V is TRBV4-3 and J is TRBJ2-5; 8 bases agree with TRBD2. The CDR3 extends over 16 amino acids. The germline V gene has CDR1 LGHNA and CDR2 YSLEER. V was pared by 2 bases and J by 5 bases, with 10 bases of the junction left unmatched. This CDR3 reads CASSQSQGLGGETQYF. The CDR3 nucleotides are TGCGCCAGCAGCCAATCCCAGGGACTAGGTGGGGAGACCCAGTACTTC.

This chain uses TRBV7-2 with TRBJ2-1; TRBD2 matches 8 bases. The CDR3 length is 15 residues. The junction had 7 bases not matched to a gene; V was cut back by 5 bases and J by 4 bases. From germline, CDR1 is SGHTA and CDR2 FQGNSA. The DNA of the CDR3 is TGTGCCAGCAGCCCACCGGGGGGGCGATACAATGAGCAGTTCTTC. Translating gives CASSPPGGRYNEQFF.

Here the CDR3 reads CASSLETAYEQYF. The CDR3 DNA reads TGTGCCAGCAGCTTAGAGACAGCCTACGAGCAGTACTTC. This chain connects TRBV11-2 to TRBJ2-7; tentative D call: TRBD1 (5 bases). The ends were cut back, 0 bases at V and 2 bases at J, with 5 bases in the middle. Germline V gene sequence: CDR1 SGHAT, CDR2 FQNNGV. The CDR3 is 13 amino acids.

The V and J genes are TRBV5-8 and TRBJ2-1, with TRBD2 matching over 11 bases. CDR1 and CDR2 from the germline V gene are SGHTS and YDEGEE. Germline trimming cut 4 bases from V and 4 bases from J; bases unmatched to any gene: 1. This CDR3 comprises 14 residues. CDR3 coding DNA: TGTGCCAGCAGCACTAGCGGGGGATACAATGAGCAGTTCTTC. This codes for CASSTSGGYNEQFF.

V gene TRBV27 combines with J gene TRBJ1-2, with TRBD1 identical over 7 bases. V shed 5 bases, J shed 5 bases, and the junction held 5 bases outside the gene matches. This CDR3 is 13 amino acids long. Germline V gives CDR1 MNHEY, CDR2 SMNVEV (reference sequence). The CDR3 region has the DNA TGTGCCAGCAGTAAAGGGGGCAGATATGGCTACACCTTC. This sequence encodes CASSKGGRYGYTF.

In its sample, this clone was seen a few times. The CDR3 region is CASSARGEFTDTQYF. CDR3 bases: TGCGCCAGCAGCGCCCGGGGAGAATTCACAGATACGCAGTATTTT. V usage is TRBV5-1 and J usage is TRBJ2-3, with D maybe TRBD2 (5 bases). Germline CDR1 is SGHRS and CDR2 is YFSETQ. CDR3 length equals 15 residues. V was shortened by 4 bases and J by 2 bases, with 14 bases between the two germline ends. The entire variable domain, with the rest obtained from reference TRBV5-1 and TRBJ2-3, is as follows: KAGVTQTPRYLIKTRGQQVTLSCSPISGHRSVSWYQQTPGQGLQFLFEYFSETQRNKGNFPGRFSGRQFSNSRSEMNVSTLELGDSALYLCASSARGEFTDTQYFGPGTRLTVL.

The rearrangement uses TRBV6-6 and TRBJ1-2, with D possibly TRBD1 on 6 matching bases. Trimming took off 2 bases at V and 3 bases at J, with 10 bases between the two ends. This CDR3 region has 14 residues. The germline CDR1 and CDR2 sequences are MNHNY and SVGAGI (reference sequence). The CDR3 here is CASSYSRQDYGYTF. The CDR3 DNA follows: TGTGCCAGCAGTTACAGCCGACAGGACTATGGCTACACCTTC.

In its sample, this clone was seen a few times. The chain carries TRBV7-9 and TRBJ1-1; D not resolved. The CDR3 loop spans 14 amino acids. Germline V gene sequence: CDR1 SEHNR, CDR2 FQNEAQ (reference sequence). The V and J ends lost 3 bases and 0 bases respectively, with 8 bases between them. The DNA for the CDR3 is TGTGCCAGCAGCTTTCATAGATTGAACACTGAAGCTTTCTTT. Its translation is CASSFHRLNTEAFF.

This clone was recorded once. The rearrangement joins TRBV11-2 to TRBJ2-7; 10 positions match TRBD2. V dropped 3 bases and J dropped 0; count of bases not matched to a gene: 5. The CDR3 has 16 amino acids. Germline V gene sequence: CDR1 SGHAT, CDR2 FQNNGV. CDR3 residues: CASSFSSGGSSYEQYF. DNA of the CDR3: TGTGCCAGCAGCTTTTCTAGCGGGGGAAGCTCCTACGAGCAGTACTTC.

The CDR3, as DNA: TGTGCCAGCTCACCAGGGCGGGACTTGGGCTACACCTTC. It translates to CASSPGRDLGYTF. The chain carries TRBV18 and TRBJ1-2, with D possibly matching TRBD1 (5 bases). Looked up from germline, CDR1 is KGHSH and CDR2 is LQKENI. The CDR3 loop spans 13 amino acids. The V and J ends lost 2 bases and 8 bases respectively, with 12 bases between them.

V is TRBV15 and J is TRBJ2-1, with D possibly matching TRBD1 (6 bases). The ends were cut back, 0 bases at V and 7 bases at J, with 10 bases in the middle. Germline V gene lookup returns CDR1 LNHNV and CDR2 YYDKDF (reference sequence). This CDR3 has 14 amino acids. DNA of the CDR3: TGTGCCACCAGCAGAGATACAGGGATGAATGAGCAGTTCTTC. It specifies CATSRDTGMNEQFF.

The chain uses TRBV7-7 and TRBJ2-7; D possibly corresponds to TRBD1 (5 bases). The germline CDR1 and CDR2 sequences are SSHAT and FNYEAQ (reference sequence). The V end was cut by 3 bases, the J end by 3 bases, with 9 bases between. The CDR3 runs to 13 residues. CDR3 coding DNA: TGTGCCAGCAGCTTCGACAGAGACTACGAGCAGTACTTC. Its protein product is CASSFDRDYEQYF. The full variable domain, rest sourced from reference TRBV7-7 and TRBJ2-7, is GAGVSQSPRYKVTKRGQDVTLRCDPISSHATLYWYQQALGQGPEFLTYFNYEAQPDKSGLPSDRFSAERPEGSISTLTIQRTEQRDSAMYRCASSFDRDYEQYFGPGTRLTVT.

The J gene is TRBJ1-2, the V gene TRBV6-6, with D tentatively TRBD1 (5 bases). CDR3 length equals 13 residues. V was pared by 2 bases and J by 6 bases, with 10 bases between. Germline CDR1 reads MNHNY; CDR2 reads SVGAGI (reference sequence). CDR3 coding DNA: TGTGCCAGCAGTTACAGGCAGGGCGATGGCTACACCTTC. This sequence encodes CASSYRQGDGYTF.

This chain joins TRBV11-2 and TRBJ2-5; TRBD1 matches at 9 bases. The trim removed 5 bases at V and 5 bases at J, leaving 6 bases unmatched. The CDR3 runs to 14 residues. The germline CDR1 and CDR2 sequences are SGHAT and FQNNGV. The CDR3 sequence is CASSPGQGFETQYF. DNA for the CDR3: TGTGCCAGCAGCCCCGGACAGGGGTTTGAGACCCAGTACTTC.

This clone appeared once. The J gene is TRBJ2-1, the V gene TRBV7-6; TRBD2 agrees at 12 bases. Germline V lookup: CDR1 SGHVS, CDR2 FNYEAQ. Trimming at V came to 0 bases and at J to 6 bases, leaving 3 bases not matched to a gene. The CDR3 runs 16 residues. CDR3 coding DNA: TGTGCCAGCAGCTTAGCGCGACTAGCGGGAGTCAATGAGCAGTTCTTC. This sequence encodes CASSLARLAGVNEQFF. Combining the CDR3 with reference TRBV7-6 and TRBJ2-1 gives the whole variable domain GAGVSQSPRYKVTKRGQDVALRCDPISGHVSLYWYRQALGQGPEFLTYFNYEAQQDKSGLPNDRFSAERPEGSISTLTIQRTEQRDSAMYRCASSLARLAGVNEQFFGPGTRLTVL.